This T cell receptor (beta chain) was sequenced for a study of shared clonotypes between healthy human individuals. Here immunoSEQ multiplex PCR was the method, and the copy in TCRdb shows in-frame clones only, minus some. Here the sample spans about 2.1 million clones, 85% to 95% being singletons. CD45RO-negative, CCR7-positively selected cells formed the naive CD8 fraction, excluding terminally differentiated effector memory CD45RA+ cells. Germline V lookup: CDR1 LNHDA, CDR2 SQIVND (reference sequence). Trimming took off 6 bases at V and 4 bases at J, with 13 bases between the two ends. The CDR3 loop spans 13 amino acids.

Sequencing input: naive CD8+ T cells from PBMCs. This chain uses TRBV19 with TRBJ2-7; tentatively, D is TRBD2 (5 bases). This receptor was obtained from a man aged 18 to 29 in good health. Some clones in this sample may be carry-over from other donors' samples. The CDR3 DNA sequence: TGTGCCAGTAGGGGAGTGGGAATGTACGAGCAGTACTTC. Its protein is CASRGVGMYEQYF.